These T cell receptor beta chains were read from a single sample in a study of blood T cell repertoires in COVID-19. The table came from immunoSEQ multiplex PCR; TCRdb's copy has only in-frame clones and leaves some out. The sample contains some 300,000 clones, more than 75% of which appear only once. Sequencing input: peripheral blood. All receptors come from a man aged 65-85 years with acute or convalescent COVID-19. Each CDR3 is given with its conserved first and last residue. A D gene is named only where the DNA matches it firmly. For some rows the clone size is stated as once, few or many, or as a class when expanded; others skip it.

clone size	D gene	V gene	J gene	CDR3 DNA	CDR3 protein
.	TRBD2	TRBV10-3	TRBJ2-1	TGTGCCATCAGTGAGTCGCGGGGGGCAAGGAATGAGCAGTTCTTC	CAISESRGARNEQFF
few	.	TRBV5-8	TRBJ1-5	TGTGCCAGCACTCCCGGAGAGGGGGATTTGAGCAATCAGCCCCAGCATTTT	CASTPGEGDLSNQPQHF
.	.	TRBV29-1	TRBJ1-1	TGCAGCGTTGGATACGCCAGGGGGAACACTGAAGCTTTCTTT	CSVGYARGNTEAFF
.	TRBD2	TRBV7-2	TRBJ2-3	TGTGCCAGCAGCTTACACTCTAGCGGGGTCACAGATACGCAGTATTTT	CASSLHSSGVTDTQYF
.	.	TRBV3-1/TRBV3-2	TRBJ1-6	TGTGCCAGCAGCCGGGGGACCTACAGGGATTCACCCCTCCACTTT	CASSRGTYRDSPLHF
.	TRBD1	TRBV4-1	TRBJ1-2	TGCGCCAGCAGCCGCACAGGGACAGACTATGGCTACACCTTC	CASSRTGTDYGYTF
.	TRBD2	TRBV7-9	TRBJ2-5	TGTGCCAGCAGCTATAGATATAGCGGGGGGGCCCAGGGCCAAGAGACCCAGTACTTC	CASSYRYSGGAQGQETQYF
.	.	TRBV28	TRBJ2-2	TGTGCCAGCAGTACTGTAACAGGGTCCACCGGGGAGCTGTTTTTT	CASSTVTGSTGELFF
.	.	TRBV30	TRBJ1-4	TGTGCCTGGAGTCGACAGAATAATGAAAAACTGTTTTTT	CAWSRQNNEKLFF
.	.	TRBV19	TRBJ1-1	TGTGCCAGTAAGCGCCAGGGTGGGAACACTGAAGCTTTCTTT	CASKRQGGNTEAFF
.	TRBD1	TRBV18	TRBJ1-1	TGTGCCAGCTCATTCGACAGGGGGGAGACTGAAGCTTTCTTT	CASSFDRGETEAFF
.	.	TRBV7-3	TRBJ2-2	TGTGCCAGCAGCTTAAGAGGCGGGGAGGGGGCCGGGGAGCTGTTTTTT	CASSLRGGEGAGELFF
many	.	TRBV5-4	TRBJ2-1	TGTGCCAGCAGGCAGGGTTCTCAGGATGAGCAGTTCTTC	CASRQGSQDEQFF
.	TRBD1	TRBV5-1	TRBJ2-7	TGCGCCAGCAGCTCACAGGGGGCCTACGACGAGCAGTACTTC	CASSSQGAYDEQYF
once	.	TRBV4-1	TRBJ1-6	TGCGCCAGCAGCCAAGAATCAGGCAGTCCGCATTCACCCCTCCACTTT	CASSQESGSPHSPLHF
.	TRBD1	TRBV5-1	TRBJ1-4	TGCGCCAGCAGTCATGAAACAGGGGCAACTAATGAAAAACTGTTTTTT	CASSHETGATNEKLFF
.	TRBD1	TRBV5-1	TRBJ1-6	TGCGCCAGCAGCAACCCCGGGACAGGAGAAAATTCACCCCTCCACTTT	CASSNPGTGENSPLHF
once	TRBD2	TRBV5-4	TRBJ2-7	TGTGCCAGCAGCTTGAAGCTAGCGGGAGTTTTCGAGCAGTACTTC	CASSLKLAGVFEQYF
.	TRBD2	TRBV19	TRBJ2-3	TGTGCCAGTAGTATAGCATCGGGGGGGCTGACAGATACGCAGTATTTT	CASSIASGGLTDTQYF
.	.	TRBV7-9	TRBJ2-7	TGTGCCAGCAGTATTACAAACTACGAGCAGTACTTC	CASSITNYEQYF
.	.	TRBV7-9	TRBJ2-5	TGTGCCAGCAGCCCTAGCAACCTCCAAGAGACCCAGTACTTC	CASSPSNLQETQYF
.	TRBD2	TRBV5-5	TRBJ2-1	TGTGCCAGCAGCTTAACTAGCGGTGGCCTTTACAATGAGCAGTTCTTC	CASSLTSGGLYNEQFF
.	TRBD2	TRBV3-1/TRBV3-2	TRBJ2-1	TGTGCCACCGCGACTAGCGCAACGATCGCCTACAATGAGCAGTTCTTC	CATATSATIAYNEQFF
.	.	TRBV29-1	TRBJ2-1	TGCAGCGTAAGGACAGAAGAGCAGTTCTTC	CSVRTEEQFF
.	TRBD1	TRBV28	TRBJ2-5	TGTGCCAGCAGACCAGGACAGGGGGCAGGTAAAGAGACCCAGTACTTC	CASRPGQGAGKETQYF
.	.	TRBV6-1	TRBJ2-3	TGTGCCAGCAGTGAGGTTTCCAGGGATCCAGATACGCAGTATTTT	CASSEVSRDPDTQYF
.	.	TRBV18	TRBJ1-2	TGTGCCAGCTCACCACCCTGGGGCGCGGAGGGCTACACCTTC	CASSPPWGAEGYTF
.	.	TRBV6-2/TRBV6-3	TRBJ1-1	TGTGCCAGCAGTTACTCCAGGCACGGGAACACTGAAGCTTTCTTT	CASSYSRHGNTEAFF
few	TRBD2	TRBV24-1	TRBJ2-1	TGTGCCACCAGTGACCCCCCCGGGCTAGCGGGGGTCTCCTACAATGAGCAGTTCTTC	CATSDPPGLAGVSYNEQFF